Listed here are 12 T cell receptor beta chains from one sample, sequenced in a study of T-cell reconstitution after alpha-beta-depleted transplantation in children. The TCRbeta library was prepared with unique molecular identifiers. TCRdb independently ran MiXCR on the PCR reads; one entry per CDR3 protein. The table includes about 400,000 distinct CDR3 sequences, roughly 22% detected once. The sample in question was PBMCs from the stem cell graft donor, obtained from the stem cell graft. The receptors come from a human donor who donated a stem cell graft to a child with acute myeloid leukemia.

This clonotype was seen a few times. V usage is TRBV11-2 and J usage is TRBJ1-1; D call uncertain. Germline V gene data show CDR1 as SGHAT and CDR2 as FQNNGV. The CDR3 totals 15 residues. V dropped 4 bases and J dropped 3 bases, with 15 bases sitting between them. CDR3 in amino acids: CASSSGPIKYTEAFF. DNA of the CDR3: TGTGCCAGCAGCTCGGGCCCCATAAAATACACTGAAGCTTTCTTT.

This clonotype came up a few times. For the CDR3, the DNA is TGCGCCAGCAGCCAAGATAGGGGACTTAACTACGAGCAGTACTTC. Protein sequence: CASSQDRGLNYEQYF. The J gene is TRBJ2-7, the V gene TRBV4-3; maybe TRBD2 (6 bases). From germline, CDR1 is LGHNA and CDR2 YSLEER. V was clipped by 0 bases and J by 3 bases, with 12 bases between them. The CDR3 covers 15 residues.

V and J are TRBV12-3 or TRBV12-4 and TRBJ1-5; D remains unclear. V lost 7 bases to trimming and J lost 6 bases, with 13 bases between them. The CDR3 length is 13 residues. The CDR3, as DNA: TGTGCCAGCAAGCCGTCCTACACTCAGCCCCAGCATTTT. Translated: CASKPSYTQPQHF.

The chain has TRBV6-4 and TRBJ2-1, with TRBD2 identical over 13 bases. The CDR3 length is 21 residues. Per the germline V gene, CDR1 is MRHNA and CDR2 is SNTAGT. V was clipped by 6 bases and J by 3 bases; unmatched bases: 20. The CDR3 DNA follows: TGTGCCAGCAGCGATTCCCTCCGCCGGTGGACTAGCGGGAGTAGCTACAATGAGCAGTTCTTC. It translates to CASSDSLRRWTSGSSYNEQFF.

The V and J genes are TRBV20-1 and TRBJ2-1, with D perhaps matching TRBD1 or TRBD2 (6 bases each). Between the trimmed V and J ends, which lost 1 base and 4 bases, there was a span of 17 bases. Germline CDR1 and CDR2: DFQATT and SNEGSKA (reference sequence). The CDR3 runs 16 residues. The CDR3 region is CSARVLSGALYNEQFF. The DNA of the CDR3 is TGCAGTGCTAGAGTGTTGTCGGGGGCCTTATACAATGAGCAGTTCTTC.

This clonotype was counted many times. This sequence joins TRBV6-1 and TRBJ2-3, with 12 bases lining up with TRBD2. Germline V CDR1 and CDR2: MNHNS, SASEGT. The CDR3 length is 15 residues. The V and J ends lost 5 bases and 3 bases, in that order; junction bases with no gene match: 3. In nucleotides, the CDR3 is TGTGCCAGCAGTCTAGCGGGAGGGGGAACAGATACGCAGTATTTT. Amino acids: CASSLAGGGTDTQYF.

The V gene is TRBV29-1, the J gene TRBJ2-7; 9 bases are shared with TRBD2. The germline V gene encodes CDR1 SQVTM and CDR2 ANQGSEA. The CDR3 spans 12 residues. Unmatched junction bases numbered 9, after V lost 4 bases and J lost 11 bases. The CDR3 sequence is CSVVLREGDEYF. The CDR3, as DNA: TGCAGCGTTGTTCTGCGGGAGGGCGATGAGTACTTC.

This clonotype occurred many times. The chain has TRBV20-1 and TRBJ1-5; 8 bases are a match to TRBD1. The CDR3 sequence is 14 residues long. V shed 5 bases and J 3 bases; nucleotides not matched to a gene: 6. The germline gives CDR1 DFQATT, CDR2 SNEGSKA (reference sequence). The CDR3 bases are TGCAGTGCTCTGACAGGGGCTAACAATCAGCCCCAGCATTTT. Amino acid sequence: CSALTGANNQPQHF.

A remark on this clonotype: A read error may be the cause here, since a much bigger clone is one base away. V and J are TRBV20-1 and TRBJ2-7, with D tentatively TRBD1 (6 bases). The CDR3 is 11 residues long. The ends were cut back, 4 bases at V and 8 bases at J, with 12 bases in the middle. Germline lookup yields CDR1 DFQATT and CDR2 SNEGSKA (reference sequence). In nucleotides, the CDR3 is TGCAGTGCTACCAGGGGTTACAAGCAGTACTTC. Amino acid sequence: CSATRGYKQYF.

The CDR3 DNA reads as TGTGCCAGCAGCCCTTTGACAGCGAACACCGGGGAGCTGTTTTTT. Encoded protein: CASSPLTANTGELFF. The V call is TRBV28, the J call TRBJ2-2, with D perhaps matching TRBD1 (5 bases). This CDR3 region has 15 residues. The V gene lost 6 bases and the J gene lost 0 bases, with 11 bases spanning the gap. Germline CDR1 and CDR2: MDHEN and SYDVKM. Using reference TRBV28 and TRBJ2-2 for the parts outside the CDR3, the full variable domain is DVKVTQSSRYLVKRTGEKVFLECVQDMDHENMFWYRQDPGLGLRLIYFSYDVKMKEKGDIPEGYSVSREKKERFSLILESASTNQTSMYLCASSPLTANTGELFFGEGSRLTVL.

Many counts were recorded for this clonotype. The chain joins TRBV29-1 to TRBJ2-7; D gene unclear. V dropped 5 bases and J dropped 2 bases, with 7 bases sitting between them. This CDR3 spans 11 amino acids. In germline, CDR1 is SQVTM, CDR2 ANQGSEA. CDR3 sequence: CSVIDPYEQYF. CDR3 DNA: TGCAGCGTTATCGACCCCTACGAGCAGTACTTC.

This clonotype has a handful of counts. The chain couples TRBV27 to TRBJ2-7; 10 bases match TRBD1. This CDR3 region has 14 residues. V shed 7 bases, J shed 3 bases, and the junction held 6 bases outside the gene matches. Germline CDR1 is MNHEY and CDR2 is SMNVEV (reference sequence). CDR3 sequence reads: CASTPTGGLYEQYF. Written as DNA, the CDR3 is TGTGCCAGCACCCCGACAGGGGGCCTCTACGAGCAGTACTTC.